This T cell receptor beta chain was sequenced during a study of blood T cell repertoires in COVID-19. Germline-derived CDR1 and CDR2 are KGHSH and LQKENI. Trimming cost V 6 bases and J 0 bases, with 9 bases left between them. The CDR3 spans 13 residues. How the authors handled the data: Estimated nucleated cell counts came from reference gene primer amplification. Sequenced by immunoSEQ multiplex PCR; TCRdb stores in-frame clones only, minus some. The D gene and trimming were derived from the DNA, and the V and J assignments and clone size from that table. The data hold 230,000 or so clones, with 84% observed a single time. Comment on this clone: Other nucleotide sequences in the sample specify the same CDR3.

Material for sequencing was peripheral blood. V is TRBV18 and J is TRBJ2-7; no reliable D call. The sequence was obtained from a young man with active or convalescent COVID-19. The CDR3 sequence: CASSPWSSYEQYF. The CDR3 DNA sequence: TGTGCCAGCTCCCCCTGGAGCTCCTACGAGCAGTACTTC.